This T cell receptor (beta chain) came from a study of OX40 agonist ivuxolimab in advanced cancers. About the research overall: An anti-OX40 (CD134) antibody with agonistic activity, ivuxolimab, was administered to patients. General observations from the study: CD8+ T cells averaged more expanded clones than CD4+. Low normalized T-cell clonal expansion was additionally recorded for some nonresponders.

Judged by abundance, this clone is medium-sized. The antigen remains unidentified. Method: immunoSEQ multiplex PCR; TCRdb's copy keeps in-frame clones and lacks some. The table records roughly 71,000 clones, 84% of them present only once. This specimen consisted of CD4+ or CD8+ T cells sorted from blood, obtained in a trial of the OX40 agonist ivuxolimab. This receptor was taken from an adult with an advanced solid tumor such as melanoma, head and neck, liver or kidney cancer.

CDR3 in DNA: TGTGCCAGCAGATCCTTTCGGGCCCCACCCTACGAGCAGTACTTC. Encoded protein: CASRSFRAPPYEQYF. This chain uses TRBV28 with TRBJ2-7; D is ambiguous. V was clipped by 6 bases and J by 2 bases, with 17 bases between them. Germline values: CDR1 MDHEN, CDR2 SYDVKM. The CDR3 is made up of 15 amino acids.